This T cell receptor beta chain was obtained from a study of neurological immune-mediated disorders (dated by TCRdb to about 2019). Study-level background: Of the approximately 34 multiple sclerosis patients, some 30 had relapsing-remitting MS and 3 had secondary progressive MS. The 85 to 110 TCR-beta libraries included longitudinal samples, technical triplicates and paired sorted CD4+ and CD8+ T-cell subsets alongside PBMC samples. Using UMI-based sequencing, the study compared peripheral blood TCR-beta repertoires from patients with HTLV-I-associated myelopathy (HAM/TSP), patients with multiple sclerosis, and healthy controls. The cohort was made up of around 70 subjects, consisting of roughly 15 HAM/TSP patients, 35 or so multiple sclerosis patients and some 20 healthy controls.

From the cysteine through the phenylalanine, the CDR3 covers 19 amino acids. CDR3 DNA is the only sequence kept; it has 57 bases, read in frame from the first base. According to the germline V gene, CDR1 reads SGHVS and CDR2 reads FNYEAQ. The germline V and J ends show losses of 2 bases and 0 bases respectively, and no gene match explains 10 bases of the junction. For the unsorted PBMC libraries, 2 million PBMCs were stored in RNAlater at -80 degrees C until RNA extraction and were used to generate the libraries. The multiple sclerosis patients were enrolled in a US clinical protocol that evaluated disease progression with magnetic resonance imaging. PBMCs were separated from peripheral blood using Ficoll-Hypaque density gradient centrifugation and then cryopreserved in liquid nitrogen. This clonotype was detected ten times or more. What antigen it recognizes has not been identified. Per-nucleotide qualities are absent, and no much larger clonotype sits a single base away.

cDNA was synthesized by template-switch 5'RACE using a primer with a 10-nucleotide random unique molecular identifier that tagged each TCR transcript. Over 170 million TCR-beta sequences, covering 15-18 subjects, were produced in each sequencing run. The RNeasy kit was used for extraction of total RNA. The KAPA Real-time Library Amplification kit was used to amplify TCR-beta VDJ regions with primers for the TCR constant region and the 5'RACE anchor. A first PCR added sample indexes and Illumina adaptors, and a second PCR then raised library yield. The roughly 650 bp TCR product was size-selected on a 2% E-gel SizeSelection system after Ampure bead purification. Before pooling, library quality was assessed on a Bioanalyzer, concentration was determined with Qubit, and library quantification was performed with the Kapa Library Quantification kit. An Illumina HiSeq 2500 sequenced the libraries paired-end 2 x 150 bp. To increase sequence diversity, roughly 23-30% phiX was spiked into each library pool. Processing in the source paper ran as follows. Quality-filtered reads were processed with the UMI-based MiGEC pipeline, which removed over 80% of raw TCR sequences during error correction. IMGT germline references were used for alignment of VDJ genes, and clonotypes were defined by a unique CDR3 amino acid sequence together with V-J genes. VDJtools evaluated clonal expansion, Shannon diversity and CDR3 relatedness (CalcPairwiseDistances, ClusterSamples); CLCbio workbench built phylogenetic trees. Expanded clones were defined as having at least 8 unique UMIs, based on coefficient-of-variation modelling across technical triplicates. TCRdb trimmed public reads at Q25 via fastp, called clones via MiXCR and kept in-frame beta chains. Rows merge per CDR3 protein into single entries with the most common DNA and genes. TCRdb's processing, not the authors' own work, is the source of the V and J calls. This sample is represented by about 46,000 distinct CDR3 sequences; under 3.5% of them were singletons. More than 12% of the sample lies in the top ten.

Results and caveats for the whole study, not just this receptor: No identical CDR3 amino acid sequences were found to be shared among expanded clones across subjects, suggesting that TCR-beta repertoires were private in all groups. Phylogenetic analysis grouped repertoires from 18 of 34 MS patients into a cluster of related CDR3 sequences, suggesting a possible repertoire-level signature. The MS cluster showed no association with clinical or MRI features, and the authors stated that larger cohorts are needed. The highest TCR clonal expansion was observed in HAM/TSP patients, whereas the lowest was observed in MS patients, even when compared with healthy controls.

This TCR was sampled from a woman between 50 and 59 years old with multiple sclerosis. The rearranged chain carries TRBV7-6 and TRBJ2-1; TRBD2 agrees with 10 junctional bases. Sequencing was carried out using PBMCs. The CDR3 region reads CASSLNPGTSASSYNEQFF. The DNA reads TGTGCCAGCAGCTTAAACCCTGGGACTAGCGCGAGCTCCTACAATGAGCAGTTCTTC.